The 9 T cell receptor beta chains reported below all come from one sample, sequenced in a study of T cell repertoires in cytomegalovirus infection. MiXCR, run by TCRdb on the reads, gives a single entry per CDR3 protein. The top ten clones hold around 9.5% of a sample with around 280,000 distinct CDR3 sequences, about an eighth of them seen once. Sequencing used PBMCs. These receptor sequences come from a human donor in good health (CMV status not recorded). Some clones in this sample may be carry-over from other donors' samples.

This clonotype was counted between two and nine times. V gene TRBV12-5 combines with J gene TRBJ2-1, with 9 bases identical to TRBD1. J was trimmed by 2 bases and V by 5 bases; bases with no gene match: 4. Germline V CDR1 and CDR2: LGHNT, FRNRAP. The CDR3 totals 15 residues. The CDR3 sequence: CASGAGTGTYNEQFF. The DNA for the CDR3 is TGTGCTAGTGGTGCCGGGACAGGGACCTACAATGAGCAGTTCTTC.

Ten or more counts support this clonotype. The chain carries TRBV28 and TRBJ1-2; D remains unclear. The V gene's germline CDR1 is MDHEN and CDR2 SYDVKM. V lost 7 bases and J lost 2, with 14 bases in between. The CDR3 sequence is 14 residues long. The CDR3 protein is CASTLAAANYGYTF. Written as DNA, the CDR3 is TGTGCCAGCACCCTGGCCGCCGCAAACTATGGCTACACCTTC.

V gene TRBV28 combines with J gene TRBJ2-7, with 9 bases lining up with TRBD1. Germline V gene data show CDR1 as MDHEN and CDR2 as SYDVKM. The V and J ends lost 1 base and 7 bases, in that order; junction bases with no gene match: 8. The CDR3 spans 15 residues. The CDR3 bases are TGTGCCAGCAGTTTATCGACAGGGGGGGTGGGAGAGCAGTACTTC. It yields the protein CASSLSTGGVGEQYF.

This clonotype was detected ten times or more. The chain carries TRBV7-8 and TRBJ2-7; D is ambiguous. The length of the CDR3 is 13 residues. Trimming pared 5 bases from V and 4 bases from J, leaving 12 bases between. Germline values: CDR1 SGHVS, CDR2 FQNEAQ. The CDR3 here is CASSEDPRYEQYF. The CDR3, as DNA: TGTGCCAGCAGCGAAGACCCCCGGTACGAGCAGTACTTC.

The chain joins TRBV10-3 to TRBJ1-2; perhaps TRBD1 as D (5 bases). The CDR3 has 10 residues. V gave up 11 bases and J gave up 6 bases, with 10 bases separating them. Germline V gives CDR1 ENHRY, CDR2 SYGVKD. The CDR3 here is CAVWGDGYTF. CDR3 bases: TGTGCCGTCTGGGGGGATGGCTACACCTTC.

The chain uses TRBV18 and TRBJ1-1; D unresolved. Germline V lookup: CDR1 KGHSH, CDR2 LQKENI. V lost 0 bases, J lost 5 bases, and 4 bases lay in between. The CDR3 length is 12 residues. The CDR3 DNA follows: TGTGCCAGCTCACCACCGGGAACTGAAGCTTTCTTT. This translates into CASSPPGTEAFF.

There are a few counts of this clonotype. This chain connects TRBV7-3 to TRBJ1-5; D is undetermined. The CDR3 is 12 amino acids. Germline V gene lookup returns CDR1 SGHTA and CDR2 FQGTGA. V was pared by 5 bases and J by 9 bases, with 11 bases between. The CDR3 sequence: CASSRYVGPQHF. For the CDR3, the DNA is TGTGCCAGCAGCCGATACGTAGGGCCCCAGCATTTT.

This clonotype was observed at least ten times. The genes are TRBV7-2 and TRBJ1-6; D remains unclear. This CDR3 has 12 residues. CDR1 SGHTA and CDR2 FQGNSA come from the germline V gene. V was cut by 1 base and J by 7 bases, with 2 bases left in between. The CDR3 protein is CASSLVNSPLHF. In DNA, the CDR3 is TGTGCCAGCAGCTTAGTAAATTCACCCCTCCACTTT.

Details on this clonotype: A junction boundary mismatches the germline segment, possibly from a read error. The chain uses TRBV28 and TRBJ2-5; TRBD2 agrees at 8 bases. CDR1 MDHEN and CDR2 SYDVKM come from the germline V gene. The CDR3 spans 14 residues. In DNA form, the CDR3 reads TGTGCCAGCAGTAACAGGGCGGGGGGAAATACCCCGTACTTC. Its translation is CASSNRAGGNTPYF.